The clone carrying this T cell receptor (beta chain) was counted a few times. Its antigen is as yet unknown. The source of the sample is a study of T cells in Graves' hyperthyroidism and ophthalmopathy. Study context: Peripheral blood samples were taken at initial diagnosis, prior to any treatment. Notes on the study in general: In validation, the model predicted ophthalmopathy. These predictions came a median about 6.5 months before onset.

RNA transcripts were the template for amplifying TCR beta CDR3 regions. HTBI primers were employed in a first-round RT-PCR of the TCR CDR3. TCRdb re-analysed the multiplex PCR reads in MiXCR, keeping a single row per CDR3 protein. The sample contains 600,000 to 650,000 distinct CDR3 sequences, 15% to 20% of which appear only once. CDR3 length: 14 residues. CDR1 and CDR2 from the germline V gene are MDHEN and SYDVKM. V dropped 5 bases and J dropped 7 bases, with 14 bases sitting between them. The rearrangement links TRBV28 to TRBJ1-4; D is possibly TRBD1 (5 bases). The source of this sequence is a woman under 40 with Graves' hyperthyroidism. Sequencing was carried out using blood. CDR3 region: CASSPTGTREKLFF. The CDR3, as DNA: TGTGCCAGCAGTCCGACCGGGACCCGTGAAAAACTGTTTTTT.